This is a list of T cell receptor beta chains from one sample in a study of shared clonotypes between healthy human individuals. The table came from immunoSEQ multiplex PCR; TCRdb's copy has only in-frame clones and leaves some out. The sample shows about 2.1 million clones, 93% of them seen only once. The source material was naive CD8+ T cells from PBMCs. The source is a man between 18 and 35 years old in good health. Some clones in this sample may be carry-over from other donors' samples. Both conserved end residues are part of each CDR3. Fields, in order: clone size, J gene, D gene, V gene, CDR3 DNA, CDR3 protein. A D gene is named only where the DNA matches it firmly. A clone size is listed for some rows: how often the clone was seen (once, few, many), or a class if it is expanded.

.	TRBJ1-1	.	TRBV6-6	TGTGCCAGCAGTTACCCGGGGAGGACTGAAGCTTTCTTT	CASSYPGRTEAFF
.	TRBJ2-1	TRBD1	TRBV15	TGTGCCACCAGCATCGGACAGGCCGCCTACAATGAGCAGTTCTTC	CATSIGQAAYNEQFF
once	TRBJ2-1	TRBD2	TRBV5-6	TGTGCCAGCAGCTTCGGGACTAAGGGGAACAATGAGCAGTTCTTC	CASSFGTKGNNEQFF
.	TRBJ2-2	.	TRBV6-1	TGTGCCAGCAGTGAAGAGGAGGGGTTGAACACCGGGGAGCTGTTTTTT	CASSEEEGLNTGELFF
.	TRBJ2-3	TRBD2	TRBV2	TGTGCCAGCAGTAATCCCAACCCGTGGACTAGCGGTTCTACAGATACGCAGTATTTT	CASSNPNPWTSGSTDTQYF
.	TRBJ1-2	.	TRBV27	TGTGCCAGCAGTTTTTTTGGTTCAGGTGGCTACACCTTC	CASSFFGSGGYTF
.	TRBJ1-1	TRBD1	TRBV7-8	TGTGCCAGCAGCCCTACTTCCGCTCTAAGACAGGGAGTTGAAGCTTTCTTT	CASSPTSALRQGVEAFF
.	TRBJ1-5	.	TRBV27	TGTGCCAGCAGTTTGACCTATAGCAATCAGCCCCAGCATTTT	CASSLTYSNQPQHF
.	TRBJ1-2	.	TRBV9	TGTGCCAGCAGCGCACAACAACAGGACCTTACGGACTATGGCTACACCTTC	CASSAQQQDLTDYGYTF
.	TRBJ2-1	.	TRBV7-9	TGTGCCAGCAGCGGTCGCGGGGTTACCTACAATGAGCAGTTCTTC	CASSGRGVTYNEQFF
.	TRBJ2-3	.	TRBV28	TGTGCCAGCAGCCCCACCCCGGACCATATCACAGATACGCAGTATTTT	CASSPTPDHITDTQYF
.	TRBJ2-2	TRBD1	TRBV28	TGTGCCAGCAGTTTGACAGGGGGGAACACCGGGGAGCTGTTTTTT	CASSLTGGNTGELFF
.	TRBJ1-1	.	TRBV7-9	TGTGCCAGCAGCTTAAAGGGGAGCGGCGGAGCGAACACTGAAGCTTTCTTT	CASSLKGSGGANTEAFF
.	TRBJ2-3	.	TRBV30	TGTGCCTGGACTAGGGTTCCAGCGGGCTTGAAGACAGATACGCAGTATTTT	CAWTRVPAGLKTDTQYF
.	TRBJ1-1	.	TRBV28	TGTGCCAGCAGCTGGGGCCTTGTAGTGAACACTGAAGCTTTCTTT	CASSWGLVVNTEAFF
.	TRBJ2-7	.	TRBV7-8	TGTGCCAGCAGCGGGGGAGATGGCGAGCAGTACTTC	CASSGGDGEQYF
.	TRBJ2-7	.	TRBV2	TGTGCCAGCCGGAGCGCGGGGGCGCGGGGATACGAGCAGTACTTC	CASRSAGARGYEQYF
.	TRBJ1-5	TRBD1	TRBV4-1	TGCGCCAGCAGCCAGGGGGACAGCCAAAATCAGCCCCAGCATTTT	CASSQGDSQNQPQHF
.	TRBJ1-1	.	TRBV19	TGTGCCAGTAGTATAGGTTACCCAACCATTAAACCCATGAACACTGAAGCTTTCTTT	CASSIGYPTIKPMNTEAFF
once	TRBJ2-3	TRBD1	TRBV29-1	TGCAGCGTCGCGGGACAGGGGATGAGAGATACGCAGTATTTT	CSVAGQGMRDTQYF
.	TRBJ2-7	.	TRBV5-4	TGTGCCAGCAGCTTGGACACCACAAGGGACGAGCAGTACTTC	CASSLDTTRDEQYF
.	TRBJ2-1	TRBD2	TRBV7-8	TGTGCCAGCAGCGCACGGGGGGTCTACAATGAGCAGTTCTTC	CASSARGVYNEQFF
.	TRBJ2-1	.	TRBV20-1	TGCAGTGCTAGTCTGGTTGAGCAGTTCTTC	CSASLVEQFF
.	TRBJ2-6	.	TRBV28	TGTGCCAGCAGTTTCCCCCCCCGGACCGTCGGGCGCTCTGGGGCCAACGTCCTGACTTTC	CASSFPPRTVGRSGANVLTF
few	TRBJ1-1	TRBD1	TRBV11-2	TGTGCCAGCAGCCGACAGGGGTTGAACACTGAAGCTTTCTTT	CASSRQGLNTEAFF
.	TRBJ1-1	.	TRBV6-5	TGTGCCAGCAGTTACTCGAAGCGCACTGAAGCTTTCTTT	CASSYSKRTEAFF
once	TRBJ1-5	.	TRBV10-3	TGTGCCATCAGCCGGGGGAGCAATCAGCCCCAGCATTTT	CAISRGSNQPQHF
.	TRBJ1-2	.	TRBV7-9	TGTGCCAGCAGCTTACAGGGTTCTGGCTACACCTTC	CASSLQGSGYTF